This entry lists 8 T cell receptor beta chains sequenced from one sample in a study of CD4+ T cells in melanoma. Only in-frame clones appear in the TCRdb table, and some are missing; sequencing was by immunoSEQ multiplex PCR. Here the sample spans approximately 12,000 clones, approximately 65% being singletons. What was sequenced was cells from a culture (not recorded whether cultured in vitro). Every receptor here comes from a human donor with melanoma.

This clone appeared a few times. CDR3 amino acids: CASRGGWASGKLFF. The CDR3 nucleotides read TGTGCCAGCAGAGGAGGATGGGCCTCTGGAAAACTGTTTTTT. The chain carries TRBV2 and TRBJ1-4; D unresolved. This CDR3 is built from 14 residues. CDR1 SNHLY and CDR2 FYNNEI come from the germline V gene. Trimming pared 6 bases from V and 10 bases from J, leaving 18 bases between.

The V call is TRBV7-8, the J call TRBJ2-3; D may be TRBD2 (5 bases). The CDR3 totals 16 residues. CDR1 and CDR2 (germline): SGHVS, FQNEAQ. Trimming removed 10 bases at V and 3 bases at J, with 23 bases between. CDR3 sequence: CATRKPRLSPTDTQYF. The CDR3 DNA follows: TGTGCCACTAGAAAACCGAGACTAAGCCCTACAGATACGCAGTATTTT.

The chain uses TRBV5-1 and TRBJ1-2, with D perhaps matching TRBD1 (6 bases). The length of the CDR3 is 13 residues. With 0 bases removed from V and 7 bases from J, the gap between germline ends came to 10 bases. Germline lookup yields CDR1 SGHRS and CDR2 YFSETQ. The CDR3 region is CASSLDTGSGYTF. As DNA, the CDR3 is TGCGCCAGCAGCTTGGATACAGGGAGTGGCTACACCTTC. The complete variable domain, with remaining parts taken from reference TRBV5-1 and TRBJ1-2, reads KAGVTQTPRYLIKTRGQQVTLSCSPISGHRSVSWYQQTPGQGLQFLFEYFSETQRNKGNFPGRFSGRQFSNSRSEMNVSTLELGDSALYLCASSLDTGSGYTFGSGTRLTVV.

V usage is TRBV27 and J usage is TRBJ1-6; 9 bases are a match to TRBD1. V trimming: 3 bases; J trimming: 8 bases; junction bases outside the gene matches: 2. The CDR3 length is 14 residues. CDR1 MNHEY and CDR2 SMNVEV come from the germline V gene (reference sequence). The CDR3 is CASSLDRGYSPLHF. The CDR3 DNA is TGTGCCAGCAGTTTGGACAGGGGCTATTCACCCCTCCACTTT.

The CDR3 DNA reads as TGTGCCAGCAGCCGACAGGCCTCTGGCTACACCTTC. Translation gives CASSRQASGYTF. The gene calls are TRBV13 and TRBJ1-2; a possible D gene is TRBD1 (6 bases). This CDR3 is 12 amino acids long. V was clipped by 5 bases and J by 7 bases, with 11 bases between them. The germline gives CDR1 PRHDT, CDR2 FYEKMQ (reference sequence).

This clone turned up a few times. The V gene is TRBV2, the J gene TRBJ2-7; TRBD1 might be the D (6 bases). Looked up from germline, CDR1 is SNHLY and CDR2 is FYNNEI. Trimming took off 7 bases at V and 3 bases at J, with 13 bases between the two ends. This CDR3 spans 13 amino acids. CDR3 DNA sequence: TGTGCCAGCATGGATCCCAGGGGCTACGAGCAGTACTTC. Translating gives CASMDPRGYEQYF.

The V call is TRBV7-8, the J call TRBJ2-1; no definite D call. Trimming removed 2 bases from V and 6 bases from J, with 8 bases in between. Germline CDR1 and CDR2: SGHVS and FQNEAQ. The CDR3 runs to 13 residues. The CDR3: CASSLIGSNEQFF. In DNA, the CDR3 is TGTGCCAGCAGCTTAATAGGTTCCAATGAGCAGTTCTTC.

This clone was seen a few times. The CDR3 spells CASSRPGSASGGTEAFF. The DNA for the CDR3 is TGTGCCAGCAGCCGCCCGGGGAGCGCCTCGGGAGGCACTGAAGCTTTCTTT. The J gene is TRBJ1-1, the V gene TRBV4-2; D is ambiguous. CDR3 length equals 17 residues. Germline CDR1 LGHNA, CDR2 YNFKEQ. V was cut by 4 bases and J by 4 bases, with 22 bases left in between.